This T cell receptor beta chain stems from a study of blood T cell repertoires in COVID-19. Overall study: Samples of COVID-19 (acute and convalescent) were obtained from the United States, Italy and Spain. PBMCs, B-cell-depleted T cells, or T cells were the source of the cDNA or gDNA that made up the material.

This CDR3 region has 16 residues. V gave up 5 bases and J gave up 0 bases; unmatched junction bases: 7. CDR1 and CDR2 from the germline V gene are SEHNR and FQNEAQ (reference sequence). Authors' methods: It was from reference gene primer amplification that nucleated cell counts were estimated. Produced via immunoSEQ multiplex PCR; TCRdb's table is partial and in-frame only. That table supplies the V and J calls and clone size; D and trimming were determined from the DNA. The table lists 110,000 or so clones, 70% to 90% of them singletons. The receptor was derived from a man aged 35-49 years with acute or convalescent COVID-19. The sample comprised peripheral blood. The J gene is TRBJ2-4, the V gene TRBV7-9; 7 bases fit TRBD1. In nucleotides, the CDR3 is TGTGCCAGCAGCCCGACAGGGACCCTAGCCAAAAACATTCAGTACTTC. Its translation: CASSPTGTLAKNIQYF. Full variable domain (missing parts from reference TRBV7-9 and TRBJ2-4): DTGVSQNPRHKITKRGQNVTFRCDPISEHNRLYWYRQTLGQGPEFLTYFQNEAQLEKSRLLSDRFSAERPKGSFSTLEIQRTEQGDSAMYLCASSPTGTLAKNIQYFGAGTRLSVL.